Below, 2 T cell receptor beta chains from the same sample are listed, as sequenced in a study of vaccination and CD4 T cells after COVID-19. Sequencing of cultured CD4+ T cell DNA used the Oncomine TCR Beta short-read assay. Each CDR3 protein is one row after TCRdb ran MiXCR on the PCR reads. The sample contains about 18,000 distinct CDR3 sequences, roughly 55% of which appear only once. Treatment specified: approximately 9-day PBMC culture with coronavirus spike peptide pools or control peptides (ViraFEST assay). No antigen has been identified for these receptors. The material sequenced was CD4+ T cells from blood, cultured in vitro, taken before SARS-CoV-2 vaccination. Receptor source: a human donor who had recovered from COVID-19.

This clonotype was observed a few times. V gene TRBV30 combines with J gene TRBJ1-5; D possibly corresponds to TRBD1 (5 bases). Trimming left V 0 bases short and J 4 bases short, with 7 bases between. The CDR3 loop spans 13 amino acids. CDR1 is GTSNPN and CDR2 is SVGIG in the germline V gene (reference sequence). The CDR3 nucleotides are TGTGCCTGGAGTGTGGGGGGGAATCAGCCCCAGCATTTT. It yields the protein CAWSVGGNQPQHF. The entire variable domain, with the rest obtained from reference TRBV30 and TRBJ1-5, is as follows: SQTIHQWPATLVQPVGSPLSLECTVEGTSNPNLYWYRQAAGRGLQLLFYSVGIGQISSEVPQNLSASRPQDRQFILSSKKLLLSDSGFYLCAWSVGGNQPQHFGDGTRLSIL.

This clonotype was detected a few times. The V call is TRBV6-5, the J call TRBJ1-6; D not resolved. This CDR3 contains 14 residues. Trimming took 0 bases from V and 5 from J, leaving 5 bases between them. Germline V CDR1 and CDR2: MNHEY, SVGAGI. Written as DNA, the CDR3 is TGTGCCAGCAGTTACTCCACAGATAATTCACCCCTCCACTTT. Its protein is CASSYSTDNSPLHF.